This T cell receptor beta chain was recovered during a study of CXCR3-negative and CXCR3-positive naive CD8 T cells (dated by TCRdb to the late 2010s). A note on the overall study: Roughly 130 million TRB reads were obtained in total, roughly 1.5 +/- 0.3 million reads per library. Diversity and physicochemical repertoire analyses covered eleven to twelve donors pooled from two independent experiments. For the TRBV-TRBJ cluster analysis, the naive subsets came from roughly 5 donors, while the memory cells came from 3 donors. Study-level results and caveats: Similar TRBV-TRBJ usage was shown by naive CXCR3-negative and CXCR3-positive cells from the same donor, whereas distinct patterns were shown by memory cells. Because surface CD5, which is linked to self-reactivity in mice, was comparable between the naive subsets, TCR interaction strength was also inferred from TRB CDR3 physicochemical properties. Comparably high repertoire diversity was found in both naive subsets, whereas much lower repertoire diversity was found in memory CD8+ T cells. Freshly isolated PBMCs were used for most assays because CXCR3 expression partially decreased after cryopreservation. TRB CDR3s from CXCR3-positive naive cells showed higher hydrophobicity (lower Kidera factor 4), lower energy, and higher strength and volume indices than CXCR3-negative naive cells.

CDR1 and CDR2 are read off the germline V gene as MGHDK and SYGVNS. The CDR3 has 16 amino acids, counting the end cysteine and phenylalanine. No DNA has been recorded. Of note for this clonotype: Its antigen is unknown.

Each CD8+ T cell subset was flow-sorted in triplicate, with fewer than 350,000 cells per subset placed directly into RLT lysis buffer. Naive CD8+ T cells were defined stringently as CD45RO-CCR7+CD27+CD95- to exclude memory contaminants. Peripheral blood mononuclear cells were isolated from buffy coats by standard density gradient centrifugation. A FACSAria III was used to flow-sort naive CXCR3-negative and CXCR3-positive CD8+ T cells. An RNeasy Mini Kit was used to extract total RNA from the sorted cells. The sequencer listed for this sample is NextSeq 550. The Human TCR Profiling Kit (MiLaboratory) was used to make UMI-labeled 5' RACE TRB cDNA libraries. The full amount of extracted RNA was used for cDNA synthesis, and the full amount of resulting cDNA was used for PCR amplification. Libraries were prepared in parallel using an identical number of PCR cycles. The source study handled its data this way. With a minimum of two reads required per UMI, MIGEC and MiXCR pulled out about 49,000 +/- 11,000 unique UMI-labeled TRB cDNA molecules from each library. On average, each library contained roughly 40,000 +/- 10,000 functional in-frame TRB CDR3 nucleotide clonotypes without stop codons. After downsampling to 5000 UMI-labeled TRB molecules per sample, diversity metrics, including normalized Shannon-Wiener and Chao1, were computed in VDJtools. VDJtools computed clonotype-size-weighted physicochemical properties of the central five CDR3 residues: interaction energy, strength, volume and Kidera factor 4. TCRdb reprocessed the public reads and reports one entry per CDR3 protein sequence, without DNA. These V and J calls are TCRdb output, not the study's own analysis. This sample's table contains more than 65,000 distinct CDR3 sequences. About 1.5% of the sample is taken by the ten largest.

The rearrangement combines TRBV25-1 with TRBJ1-4; TCRdb's assignment of TRBD1 cannot be checked, as there is no DNA. The clonotype originates from a human donor in good health. Some clones in this sample may be carry-over from other donors' samples. Input material: naive CXCR3- CD8+ T cells from blood. According to the study, the label for this sample's cell subset or site signals: CD45RO-CCR7+CD27+CD95- naive CD8+ T cells lacking CXCR3 (TNR3-). For the CDR3, the sequence is CASSEYQGRDAEKLFF.